This TCR beta chain comes out of a study of cytomegalovirus exposure and HLA in healthy donors. General study results and limits: Later, an analysis found that TCR clusters from the first cohort tended to co-occur in the 95 to 150 validation repertoires. Reported results showed that the classifier diagnosed cytomegalovirus status with high specificity and sensitivity. Usually a TCR sequence was rare, but some public TCRs were found in many donors.

Assay: immunoSEQ multiplex PCR; the TCRdb copy retains only in-frame clones and omits some. The sample lists about 160,000 clones, 86% occurring once. Comment on this clone: Its antigen is as yet unknown.

V lost 5 bases and J 4 bases, leaving 10 bases between the germline ends. The CDR3 consists of 13 residues. From germline, CDR1 is SGHNT and CDR2 YYREEE (reference sequence). The sequence was collected from a woman in her thirties in good health and CMV-seronegative. The genes are TRBV5-4 and TRBJ2-4; D is possibly TRBD2 (6 bases). The sequencing input was PBMCs. The CDR3 DNA sequence: TGTGCCAGCAGGGAGGGGACTAAAAACATTCAGTACTTC. Its translation is CASREGTKNIQYF.